This T cell receptor beta chain was profiled in a study of blood T cell repertoires in COVID-19. As for the study in general: Acute and convalescent COVID-19 specimens originated in the United States, Italy and Spain. T cells, B-cell-depleted T cells, or PBMCs provided the cDNA or gDNA that served as material.

Per the original data handling: Cell counts per sample came from amplifying reference gene primers. Sequencing used immunoSEQ multiplex PCR; TCRdb keeps in-frame clones, though not all of them. That table gives V, J and clone size, and the DNA gave D and trimming. The data hold about 64,000 clones, with over 75% observed a single time. Trimming took off 0 bases at V and 3 bases at J, with 12 bases between the two ends. Germline-derived CDR1 and CDR2 are LGHNA and YSLEER. The CDR3 has 16 residues. A Seattle source enrolled patients during active infection and followed them longitudinally. The genes are TRBV4-3 and TRBJ2-1; D is perhaps TRBD2 (6 bases). Sequenced: peripheral blood. The TCR originated in an older woman with COVID-19, enrolled during active disease. Written as DNA, the CDR3 is TGCGCCAGCAGCCAAGAGGGGAGCGGGTTCTACAATGAGCAGTTCTTC. This codes for CASSQEGSGFYNEQFF.